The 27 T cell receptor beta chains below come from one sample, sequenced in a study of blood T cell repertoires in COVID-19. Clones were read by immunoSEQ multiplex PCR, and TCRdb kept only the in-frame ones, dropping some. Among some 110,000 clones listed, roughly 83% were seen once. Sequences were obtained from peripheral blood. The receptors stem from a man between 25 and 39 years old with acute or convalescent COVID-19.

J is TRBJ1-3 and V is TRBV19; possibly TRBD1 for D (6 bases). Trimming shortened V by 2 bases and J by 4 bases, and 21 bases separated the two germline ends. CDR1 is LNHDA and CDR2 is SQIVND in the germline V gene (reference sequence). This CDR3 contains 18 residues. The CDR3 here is CASSISWIGRGPGNTIYF. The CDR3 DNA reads TGTGCCAGTAGTATATCGTGGATTGGCAGGGGACCCGGAAACACCATATATTTT.

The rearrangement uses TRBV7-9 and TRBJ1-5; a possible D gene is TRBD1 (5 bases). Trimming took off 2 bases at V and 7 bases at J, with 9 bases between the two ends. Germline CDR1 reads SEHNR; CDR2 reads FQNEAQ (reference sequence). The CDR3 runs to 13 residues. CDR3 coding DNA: TGTGCCAGCAGCTTACGGAGGGACCAGCCCCAGCATTTT. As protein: CASSLRRDQPQHF.

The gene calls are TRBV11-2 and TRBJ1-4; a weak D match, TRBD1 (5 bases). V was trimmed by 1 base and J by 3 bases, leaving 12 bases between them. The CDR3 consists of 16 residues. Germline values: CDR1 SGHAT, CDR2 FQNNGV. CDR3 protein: CASSLGTSGPNEKLFF. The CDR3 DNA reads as TGTGCCAGCAGCTTAGGTACCTCAGGGCCTAATGAAAAACTGTTTTTT.

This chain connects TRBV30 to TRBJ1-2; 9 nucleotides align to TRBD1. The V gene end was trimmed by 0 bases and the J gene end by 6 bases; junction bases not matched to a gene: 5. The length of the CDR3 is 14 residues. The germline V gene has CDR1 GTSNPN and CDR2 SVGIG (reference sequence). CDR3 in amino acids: CAWSVQGAEDGYTF. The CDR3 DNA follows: TGTGCCTGGAGTGTACAGGGGGCTGAGGATGGCTACACCTTC.

CDR3 sequence reads: CASSYGQGAPPWDQYF. In DNA, the CDR3 is TGTGCCAGCAGTTACGGCCAGGGGGCACCCCCTTGGGACCAGTACTTC. This rearrangement joins TRBV6-2 or TRBV6-3 to TRBJ2-5; TRBD1 matches 8 bases. There are 16 residues in the CDR3. V shed 2 bases, J shed 10 bases, and the junction held 15 bases outside the gene matches. Germline V lookup: CDR1 MNHEY, CDR2 SVGEGT.

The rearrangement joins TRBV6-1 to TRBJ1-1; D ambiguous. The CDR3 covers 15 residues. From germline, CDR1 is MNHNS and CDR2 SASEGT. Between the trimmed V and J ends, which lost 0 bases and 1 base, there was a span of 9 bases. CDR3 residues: CASSEALLGNTEAFF. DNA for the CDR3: TGTGCCAGCAGTGAAGCGCTTCTCGGGAACACTGAAGCTTTCTTT.

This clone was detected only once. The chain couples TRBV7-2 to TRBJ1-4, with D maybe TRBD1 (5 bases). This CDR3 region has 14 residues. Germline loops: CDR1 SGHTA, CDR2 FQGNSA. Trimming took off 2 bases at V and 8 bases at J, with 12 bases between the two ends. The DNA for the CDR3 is TGTGCCAGCAGCTTAATGGGGGGAGGCGAAAAACTGTTTTTT. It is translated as CASSLMGGGEKLFF.

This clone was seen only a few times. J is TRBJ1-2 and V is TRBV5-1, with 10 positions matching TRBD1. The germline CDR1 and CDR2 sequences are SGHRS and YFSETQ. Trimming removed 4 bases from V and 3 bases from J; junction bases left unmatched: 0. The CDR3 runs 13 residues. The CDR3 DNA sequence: TGCGCCAGCAGCGGGACAGGGGACTATGGCTACACCTTC. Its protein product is CASSGTGDYGYTF.

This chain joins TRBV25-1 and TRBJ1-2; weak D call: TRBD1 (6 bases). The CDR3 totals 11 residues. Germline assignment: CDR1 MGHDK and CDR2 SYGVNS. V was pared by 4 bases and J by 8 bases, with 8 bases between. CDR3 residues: CASSGQGGYTF. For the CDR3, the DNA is TGTGCCAGCAGTGGTCAGGGGGGCTACACCTTC.

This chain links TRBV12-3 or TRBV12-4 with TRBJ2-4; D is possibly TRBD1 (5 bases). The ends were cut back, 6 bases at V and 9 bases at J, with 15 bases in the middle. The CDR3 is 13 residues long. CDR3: CASSPVGQGIQYF. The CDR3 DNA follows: TGTGCCAGCAGCCCCGTGGGGCAGGGCATTCAGTACTTC.

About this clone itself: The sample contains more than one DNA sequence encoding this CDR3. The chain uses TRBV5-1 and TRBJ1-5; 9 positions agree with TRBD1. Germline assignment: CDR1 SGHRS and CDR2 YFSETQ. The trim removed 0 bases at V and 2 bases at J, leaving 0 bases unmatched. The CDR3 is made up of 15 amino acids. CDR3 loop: CASSLGQGGNQPQHF. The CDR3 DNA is TGCGCCAGCAGCTTGGGACAGGGGGGCAATCAGCCCCAGCATTTT. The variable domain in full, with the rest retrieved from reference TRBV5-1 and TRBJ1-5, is KAGVTQTPRYLIKTRGQQVTLSCSPISGHRSVSWYQQTPGQGLQFLFEYFSETQRNKGNFPGRFSGRQFSNSRSEMNVSTLELGDSALYLCASSLGQGGNQPQHFGDGTRLSIL.

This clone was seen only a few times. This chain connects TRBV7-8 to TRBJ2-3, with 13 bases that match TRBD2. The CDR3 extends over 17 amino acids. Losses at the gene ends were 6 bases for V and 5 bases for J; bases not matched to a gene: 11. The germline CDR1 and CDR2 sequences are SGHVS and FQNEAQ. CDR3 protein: CASSPSQTSGGLDTQYF. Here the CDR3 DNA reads TGTGCCAGCAGTCCCTCTCAGACTAGCGGGGGGCTAGATACGCAGTATTTT.

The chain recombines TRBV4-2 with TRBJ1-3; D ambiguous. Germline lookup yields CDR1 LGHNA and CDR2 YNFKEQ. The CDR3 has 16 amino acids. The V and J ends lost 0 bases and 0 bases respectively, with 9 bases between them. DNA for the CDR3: TGTGCCAGCAGCCAAGAAACACCGTCCTCTGGAAACACCATATATTTT. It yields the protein CASSQETPSSGNTIYF.

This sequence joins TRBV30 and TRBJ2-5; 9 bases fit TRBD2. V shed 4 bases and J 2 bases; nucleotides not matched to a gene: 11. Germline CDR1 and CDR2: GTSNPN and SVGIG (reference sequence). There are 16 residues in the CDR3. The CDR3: CAWTPWGRGGQETQYF. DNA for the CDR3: TGTGCCTGGACCCCCTGGGGGCGGGGGGGACAAGAGACCCAGTACTTC.

CDR3 amino acids: CASSFGGTLQETQYF. The CDR3 nucleotides read TGTGCCAGCAGCTTTGGTGGGACTCTCCAAGAGACCCAGTACTTC. The chain carries TRBV5-6 and TRBJ2-5, with a weak D call TRBD2 (6 bases). The CDR3 extends over 15 amino acids. Trimming shortened V by 2 bases and J by 1 base, and 12 bases separated the two germline ends. The germline V gene encodes CDR1 SGHDT and CDR2 YYEEEE.

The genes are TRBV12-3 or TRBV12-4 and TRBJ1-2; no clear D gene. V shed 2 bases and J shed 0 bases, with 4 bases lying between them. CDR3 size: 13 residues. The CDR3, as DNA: TGTGCCAGCAGTTTACTAGCTAACTATGGCTACACCTTC. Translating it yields CASSLLANYGYTF.

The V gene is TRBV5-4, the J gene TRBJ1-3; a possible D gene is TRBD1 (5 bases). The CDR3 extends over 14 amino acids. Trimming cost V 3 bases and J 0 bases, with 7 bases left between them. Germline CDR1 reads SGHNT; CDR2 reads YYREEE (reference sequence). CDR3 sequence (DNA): TGTGCCAGCAGCTCTCAGGGCTCTGGAAACACCATATATTTT. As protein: CASSSQGSGNTIYF.

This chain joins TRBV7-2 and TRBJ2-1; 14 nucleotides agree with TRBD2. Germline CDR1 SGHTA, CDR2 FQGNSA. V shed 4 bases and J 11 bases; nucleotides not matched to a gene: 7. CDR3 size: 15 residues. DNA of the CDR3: TGTGCCAGCAGCTCGGGGACTAGCGGGGGAGAACAGCAGTTCTTC. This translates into CASSSGTSGGEQQFF.

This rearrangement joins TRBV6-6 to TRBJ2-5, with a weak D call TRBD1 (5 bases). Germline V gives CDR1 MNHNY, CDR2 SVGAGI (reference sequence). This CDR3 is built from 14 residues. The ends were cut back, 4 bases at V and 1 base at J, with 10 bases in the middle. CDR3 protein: CASSSTDSQETQYF. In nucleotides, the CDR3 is TGTGCCAGCAGTTCGACAGATTCCCAAGAGACCCAGTACTTC.

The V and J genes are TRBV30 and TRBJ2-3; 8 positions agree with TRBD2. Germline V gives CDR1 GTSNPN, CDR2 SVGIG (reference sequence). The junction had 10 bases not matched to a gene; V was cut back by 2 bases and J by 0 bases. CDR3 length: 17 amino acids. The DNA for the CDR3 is TGTGCCTGGAGTCACTCGGGGGGGCCGCTAAGCACAGATACGCAGTATTTT. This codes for CAWSHSGGPLSTDTQYF.

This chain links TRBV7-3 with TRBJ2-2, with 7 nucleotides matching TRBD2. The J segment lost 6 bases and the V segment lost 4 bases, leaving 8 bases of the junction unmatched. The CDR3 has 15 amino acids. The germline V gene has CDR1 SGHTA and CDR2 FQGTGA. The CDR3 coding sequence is TGTGCCAGCAGCTCCCGAGAGGCGGGGGCCGGGGAGCTGTTTTTT. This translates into CASSSREAGAGELFF.

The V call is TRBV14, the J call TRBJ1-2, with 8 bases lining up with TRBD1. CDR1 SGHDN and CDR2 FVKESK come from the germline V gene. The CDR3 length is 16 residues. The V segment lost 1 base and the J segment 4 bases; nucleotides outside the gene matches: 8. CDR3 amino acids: CASSQVIGQGAYGYTF. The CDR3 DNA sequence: TGTGCCAGCAGCCAAGTGATCGGACAGGGTGCCTATGGCTACACCTTC.

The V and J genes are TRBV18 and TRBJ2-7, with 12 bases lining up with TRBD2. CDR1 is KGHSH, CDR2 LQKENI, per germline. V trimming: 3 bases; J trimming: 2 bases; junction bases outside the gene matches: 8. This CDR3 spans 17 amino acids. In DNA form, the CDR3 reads TGTGCCAGCTCACCGGCCCTAGCGGGGGGGATCCCCTACGAGCAGTACTTC. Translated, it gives CASSPALAGGIPYEQYF.

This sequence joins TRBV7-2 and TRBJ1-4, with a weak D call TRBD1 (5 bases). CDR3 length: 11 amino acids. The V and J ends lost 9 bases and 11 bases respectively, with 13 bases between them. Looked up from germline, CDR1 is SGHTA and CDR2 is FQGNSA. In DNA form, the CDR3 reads TGTGCCAGTCCGGGGGAGGGGAAACTGTTTTTT. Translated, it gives CASPGEGKLFF.

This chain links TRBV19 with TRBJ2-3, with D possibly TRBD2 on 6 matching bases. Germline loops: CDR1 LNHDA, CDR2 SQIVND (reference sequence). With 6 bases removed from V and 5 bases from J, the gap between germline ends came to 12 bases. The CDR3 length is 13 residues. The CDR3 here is CASSSTRGDTQYF. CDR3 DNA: TGTGCCAGTAGCTCGACTAGAGGAGATACGCAGTATTTT. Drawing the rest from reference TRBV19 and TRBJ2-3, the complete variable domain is DGGITQSPKYLFRKEGQNVTLSCEQNLNHDAMYWYRQDPGQGLRLIYYSQIVNDFQKGDIAEGYSVSREKKESFPLTVTSAQKNPTAFYLCASSSTRGDTQYFGPGTRLTVL.

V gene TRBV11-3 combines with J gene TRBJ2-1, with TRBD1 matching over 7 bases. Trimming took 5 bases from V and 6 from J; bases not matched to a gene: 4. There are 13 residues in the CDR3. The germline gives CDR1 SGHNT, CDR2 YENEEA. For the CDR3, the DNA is TGTGCCAGCAGCCCCTGGACAGGCAATGAGCAGTTCTTC. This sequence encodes CASSPWTGNEQFF.

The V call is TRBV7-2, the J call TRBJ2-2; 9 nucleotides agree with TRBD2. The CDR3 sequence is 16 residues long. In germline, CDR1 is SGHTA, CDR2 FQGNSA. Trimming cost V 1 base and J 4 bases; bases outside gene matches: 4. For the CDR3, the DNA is TGTGCCAGCAGCTTAGGACTAGCGGTTGGCACCGGGGAGCTGTTTTTT. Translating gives CASSLGLAVGTGELFF.